This T cell receptor beta chain was sequenced for a study of T cells after yellow fever vaccination. Turning to this clonotype: Its antigen is undetermined.

Study-wide results and caveats: Post-booster repertoires again held most primary-vaccination clones (96% CD4, 88% CD8). Repertoires obtained by FACS sorting could include abundant clonotypes that entered as contaminants from the bulk population.

V was shortened by 4 bases and J by 4 bases, with 8 bases between the two germline ends. The CDR3 extends over 12 amino acids. Germline loops: CDR1 SGDLS, CDR2 YYNGEE. Generation of TCR cDNA used 5'RACE template switching (which added a universal primer site and UMIs). From the 5' RACE reads, TCRdb called clonotypes with MiXCR, one entry per CDR3 protein. The sample lists about 500,000 distinct CDR3 sequences, roughly a sixth occurring once. V gene TRBV9 combines with J gene TRBJ1-2; no clear D. The TCR originated in a man between 18 and 29 years old who received the YFV17D yellow fever vaccine. This sample comprised PBMCs, obtained about 5 days after the first yellow fever vaccination. The DNA for the CDR3 is TGTGCCAGCAGCTTCGCACTCTATGGCTACACCTTC. This codes for CASSFALYGYTF. Supplemented by reference TRBV9 and TRBJ1-2, the full variable domain reads DSGVTQTPKHLITATGQRVTLRCSPRSGDLSVYWYQQSLDQGLQFLIQYYNGEERAKGNILERFSAQQFPDLHSELNLSSLELGDSALYFCASSFALYGYTFGSGTRLTVV.